Presented here are 15 T cell receptor beta chains from one specimen sequenced in a study of shared clonotypes between healthy human individuals. Sequencing was performed with immunoSEQ multiplex PCR; in TCRdb, only in-frame clones are kept and a portion is missing. In the table there are around 560,000 clones, about 95% of which are singletons. Positive CCR7 selection of CD45RO-negative cells yielded the naive CD8 cells, and terminally differentiated effector memory CD45RA+ cells were excluded. Source material: naive CD8+ T cells sorted from blood. Receptors originate from a woman aged 25-40 years in good health.

A remark on this clone: Other DNA variants within this sample encode the same CDR3. This chain connects TRBV6-6 to TRBJ2-7; no clear D. Trimming removed 0 bases from V and 3 bases from J, with 6 bases in between. CDR3 length equals 13 residues. Germline V gives CDR1 MNHNY, CDR2 SVGAGI (reference sequence). The CDR3 DNA is TGTGCCAGCAGTTACTCACCTTTCTACGAGCAGTACTTC. This translates into CASSYSPFYEQYF.

The rearrangement links TRBV7-8 to TRBJ1-1; TRBD1 is a possible D gene (5 bases). Per germline, CDR1 SGHVS and CDR2 FQNEAQ. V dropped 5 bases and J dropped 0 bases, with 16 bases sitting between them. The CDR3 sequence is 16 residues long. The DNA for the CDR3 is TGTGCCAGCAGCCCATGGGGAGGGGCGATGAACACTGAAGCTTTCTTT. Its protein is CASSPWGGAMNTEAFF.

The V gene is TRBV28, the J gene TRBJ2-7, with 8 nucleotides matching TRBD2. Looked up from germline, CDR1 is MDHEN and CDR2 is SYDVKM. The CDR3 contains 15 residues. The trim removed 6 bases at V and 2 bases at J, leaving 9 bases unmatched. The CDR3 sequence: CASSFSAGGPYEQYF. The DNA of the CDR3 is TGTGCCAGCAGCTTTTCGGCGGGAGGTCCCTACGAGCAGTACTTC.

This clone appeared once. This chain connects TRBV7-9 to TRBJ2-3, with D uncertain. Germline-derived CDR1 and CDR2 are SEHNR and FQNEAQ (reference sequence). V lost 5 bases to trimming and J lost 2 bases, with 17 bases between them. The CDR3 has 16 residues. The CDR3 loop reads CASSTTIYASTDTQYF. CDR3 sequence (DNA): TGTGCCAGCAGCACTACCATTTACGCTTCCACAGATACGCAGTATTTT.

A single count supports this clone. The chain carries TRBV7-9 and TRBJ2-7, with a tentative D call TRBD1 (6 bases). Germline V CDR1 and CDR2: SEHNR, FQNEAQ (reference sequence). The CDR3 length is 15 residues. V was pared by 4 bases and J by 2 bases, with 15 bases between. In DNA, the CDR3 is TGTGCCAGCAGCTCGCCAGGGGCTCACCCCTACGAGCAGTACTTC. It specifies CASSSPGAHPYEQYF.

This chain uses TRBV28 with TRBJ1-1; D not resolved. The germline V and J ends were trimmed by 5 bases and 1 base, with 11 bases remaining between them. Germline loops: CDR1 MDHEN, CDR2 SYDVKM. The length of the CDR3 is 14 residues. The CDR3 nucleotides read TGTGCCAGCAGTCCCCTCCCCTGGAACACTGAAGCTTTCTTT. Translated, it gives CASSPLPWNTEAFF.

The genes are TRBV29-1 and TRBJ1-2; D is possibly TRBD1 (5 bases). Germline CDR1 is SQVTM and CDR2 is ANQGSEA. The CDR3 covers 12 residues. The V end lost 1 base, the J end lost 8 bases, and 11 bases lay between the germline ends. CDR3 sequence: CSVEVGLNGYTF. Here the CDR3 DNA reads TGCAGCGTTGAAGTGGGGCTGAACGGCTACACCTTC.

V and J are TRBV28 and TRBJ2-5, with 10 bases fitting TRBD1. J was trimmed by 4 bases and V by 7 bases; bases with no gene match: 9. Germline loops: CDR1 MDHEN, CDR2 SYDVKM. This CDR3 contains 15 residues. For the CDR3, the DNA is TGTGCCAGCAACCCAGACAGGGGGCCCTCAGAGACCCAGTACTTC. This translates into CASNPDRGPSETQYF.

The table lists this clone with a few counts. This sequence joins TRBV4-1 and TRBJ1-1, with 8 bases that match TRBD1. J lost 7 bases, V lost 6 bases, and 10 bases had no gene match. Germline loops: CDR1 MGHRA, CDR2 YSYEKL. CDR3 length: 14 residues. Here the CDR3 DNA reads TGCGCCAGCAGGGGGACAGGAAGTTATGGTGAAGCTTTCTTT. It specifies CASRGTGSYGEAFF.

The rearrangement joins TRBV27 to TRBJ1-1; a possible D gene is TRBD1 (6 bases). In germline, CDR1 is MNHEY, CDR2 SMNVEV (reference sequence). Trimming took 6 bases from V and 4 from J, leaving 12 bases between them. The CDR3 has 13 amino acids. CDR3 residues: CASRRGGGTEAFF. The CDR3 coding sequence is TGTGCCAGCAGAAGGGGAGGGGGCACTGAAGCTTTCTTT.

CDR3 in amino acids: CAWSVSSVVHEQYF. CDR3 coding DNA: TGTGCCTGGAGTGTATCTAGCGTAGTTCACGAGCAGTACTTC. The chain recombines TRBV30 with TRBJ2-7; D possibly corresponds to TRBD2 (6 bases). The CDR3 covers 14 residues. CDR1 and CDR2 (germline): GTSNPN, SVGIG (reference sequence). Trimming took off 0 bases at V and 5 bases at J, with 14 bases between the two ends.

The rearrangement uses TRBV4-1 and TRBJ1-4; the D is unclear. V lost 4 bases to trimming and J lost 8 bases, with 17 bases between them. Germline V gives CDR1 MGHRA, CDR2 YSYEKL. The CDR3 length is 15 residues. The CDR3 spells CASSPPRSDKEKLFF. For the CDR3, the DNA is TGCGCCAGCAGCCCCCCTCGGAGTGATAAAGAAAAACTGTTTTTT.

This clone was seen a few times. The rearrangement joins TRBV4-1 to TRBJ1-5, with D unresolved. In germline, CDR1 is MGHRA, CDR2 YSYEKL. V was trimmed by 3 bases and J by 6 bases, leaving 9 bases between them. CDR3 size: 13 residues. The CDR3 here is CASSHPEAQPQHF. The CDR3 DNA reads as TGCGCCAGCAGCCATCCTGAGGCTCAGCCCCAGCATTTT.

The rearrangement joins TRBV4-2 to TRBJ1-2; 9 nucleotides align to TRBD1. The junction had 12 bases not matched to a gene; V was cut back by 0 bases and J by 4 bases. Germline V gives CDR1 LGHNA, CDR2 YNFKEQ. The CDR3 length is 18 residues. This CDR3 is CASSQEQGAPHLIYGYTF. CDR3 bases: TGTGCCAGCAGCCAAGAACAGGGGGCCCCCCACCTAATCTATGGCTACACCTTC.

In its sample, this clone was seen once. This chain connects TRBV25-1 to TRBJ1-5; D might be TRBD1 (6 bases). This CDR3 comprises 14 residues. In germline, CDR1 is MGHDK, CDR2 SYGVNS. V was trimmed by 8 bases and J by 4 bases, leaving 15 bases between them. CDR3 nucleotides: TGTGCCAGCGCAGGCACAGGGCCTAATCAGCCCCAGCATTTT. Amino acids: CASAGTGPNQPQHF.